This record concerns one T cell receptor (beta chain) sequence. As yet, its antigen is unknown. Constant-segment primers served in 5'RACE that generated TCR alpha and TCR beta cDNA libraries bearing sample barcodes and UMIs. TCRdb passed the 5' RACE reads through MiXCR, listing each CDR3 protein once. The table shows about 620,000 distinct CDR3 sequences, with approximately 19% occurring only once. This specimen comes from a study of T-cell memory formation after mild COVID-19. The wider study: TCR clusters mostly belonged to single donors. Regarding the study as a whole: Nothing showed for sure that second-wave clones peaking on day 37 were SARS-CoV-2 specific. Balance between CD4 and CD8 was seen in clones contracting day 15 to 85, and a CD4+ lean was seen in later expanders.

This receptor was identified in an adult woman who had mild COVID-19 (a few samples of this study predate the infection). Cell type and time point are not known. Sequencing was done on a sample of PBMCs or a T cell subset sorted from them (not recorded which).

In DNA form, the CDR3 reads TGTGCCAGCAGTTTCCTCCCGGGCAGCCTTTCCGAGCAGTACTTC. It specifies CASSFLPGSLSEQYF. This chain uses TRBV6-5 with TRBJ2-7; D call uncertain. CDR3 length: 15 amino acids. Trimming removed 4 bases from V and 6 bases from J, with 19 bases in between. Per the germline V gene, CDR1 is MNHEY and CDR2 is SVGAGI.